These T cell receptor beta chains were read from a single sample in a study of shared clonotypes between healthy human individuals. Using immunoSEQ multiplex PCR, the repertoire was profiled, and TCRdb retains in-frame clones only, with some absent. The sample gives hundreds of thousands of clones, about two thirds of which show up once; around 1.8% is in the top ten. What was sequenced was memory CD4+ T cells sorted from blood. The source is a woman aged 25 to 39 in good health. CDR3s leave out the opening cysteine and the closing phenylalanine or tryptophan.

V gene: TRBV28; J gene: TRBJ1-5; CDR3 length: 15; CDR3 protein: ASRRGQGVGSNQPQH
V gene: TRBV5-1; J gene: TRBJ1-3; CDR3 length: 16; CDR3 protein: ASSLIPLDRYSGNTIY
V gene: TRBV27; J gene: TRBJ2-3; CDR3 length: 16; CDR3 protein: ASSLRPPQFSSTDTQY
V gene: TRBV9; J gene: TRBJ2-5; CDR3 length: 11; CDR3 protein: ASSVAVQETQY
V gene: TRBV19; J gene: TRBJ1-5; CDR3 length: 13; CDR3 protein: ASRGTGMSNQPQH
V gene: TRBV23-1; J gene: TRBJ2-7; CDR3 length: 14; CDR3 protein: ASSQSHRDLAHEQY
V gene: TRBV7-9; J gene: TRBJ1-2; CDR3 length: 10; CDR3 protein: ASSPGQYGYT
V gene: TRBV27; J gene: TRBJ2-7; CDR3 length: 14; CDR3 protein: ASPYLQGADYYEQY
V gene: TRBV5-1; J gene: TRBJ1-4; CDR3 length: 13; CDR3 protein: ASSLGQLGNEKLF
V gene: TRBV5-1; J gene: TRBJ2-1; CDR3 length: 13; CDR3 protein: ASSATSGLYNEQF
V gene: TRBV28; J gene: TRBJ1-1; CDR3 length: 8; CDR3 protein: ASSFRRAF
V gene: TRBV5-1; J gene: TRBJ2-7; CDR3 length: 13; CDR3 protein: ASSLVASRSYEQY
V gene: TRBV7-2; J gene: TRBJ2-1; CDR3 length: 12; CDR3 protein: ASSQASTYNEQF
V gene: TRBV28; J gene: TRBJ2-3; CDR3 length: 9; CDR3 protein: ASTLADTQY
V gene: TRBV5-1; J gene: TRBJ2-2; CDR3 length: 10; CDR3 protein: ASSHNTGELF
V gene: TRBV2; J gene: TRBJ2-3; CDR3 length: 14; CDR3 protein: ASTSFPRQGPDTQY
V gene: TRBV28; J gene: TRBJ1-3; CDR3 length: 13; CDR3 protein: ASSSPQGRGNTIY
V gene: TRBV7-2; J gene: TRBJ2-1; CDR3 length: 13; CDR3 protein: ASSLEYSAGGEQF
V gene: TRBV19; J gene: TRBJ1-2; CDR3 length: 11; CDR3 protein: ASSMAVSYGYT
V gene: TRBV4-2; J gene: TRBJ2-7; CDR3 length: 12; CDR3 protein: ASSQVDESYEQY
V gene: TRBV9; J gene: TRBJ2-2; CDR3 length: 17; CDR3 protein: ASSVVGTSGRASGGELF
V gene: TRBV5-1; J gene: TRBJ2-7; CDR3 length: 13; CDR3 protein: ASSLDLTRGYEQY
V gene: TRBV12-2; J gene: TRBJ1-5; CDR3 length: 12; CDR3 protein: ASQMGRYNQPQH
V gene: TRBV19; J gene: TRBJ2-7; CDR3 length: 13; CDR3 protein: ASSSGAGIRYEQY
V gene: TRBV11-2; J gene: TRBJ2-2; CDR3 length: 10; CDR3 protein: ASSLGGRWMF
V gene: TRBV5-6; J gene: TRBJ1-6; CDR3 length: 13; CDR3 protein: ASSLWESYNSPLH
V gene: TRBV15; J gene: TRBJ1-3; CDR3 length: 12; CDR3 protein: ATSAGFAGNTIY
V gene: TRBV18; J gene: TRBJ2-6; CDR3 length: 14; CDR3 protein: ASSPSTGSGANVLT
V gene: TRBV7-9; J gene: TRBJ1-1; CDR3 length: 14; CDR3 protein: ASSPYRQGRDTEAF
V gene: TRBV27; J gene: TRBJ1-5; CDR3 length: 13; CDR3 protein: ATSRGTAFNQPQH
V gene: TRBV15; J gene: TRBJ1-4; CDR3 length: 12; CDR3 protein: ATSRDKGTEKLF
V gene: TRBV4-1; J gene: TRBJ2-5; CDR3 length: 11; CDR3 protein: ASSRLAGETQY
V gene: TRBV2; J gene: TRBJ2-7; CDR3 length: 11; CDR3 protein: ASSGTGGDEQY
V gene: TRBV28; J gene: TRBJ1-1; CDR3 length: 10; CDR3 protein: ASSRGHTEAF
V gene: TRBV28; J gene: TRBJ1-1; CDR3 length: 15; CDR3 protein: ASSPTSREGLNTEAF
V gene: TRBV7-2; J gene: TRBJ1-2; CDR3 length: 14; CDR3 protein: ASSLGAGRVGYGYT
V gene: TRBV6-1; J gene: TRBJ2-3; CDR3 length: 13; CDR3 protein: ASSSGREGTDTQY
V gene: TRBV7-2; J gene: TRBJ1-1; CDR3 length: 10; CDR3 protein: ASSAPGPGAF
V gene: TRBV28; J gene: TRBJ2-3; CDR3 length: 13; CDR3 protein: ASSLFGRITDTQY
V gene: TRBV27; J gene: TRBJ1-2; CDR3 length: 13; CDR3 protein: ASSLRGGPNYGYT
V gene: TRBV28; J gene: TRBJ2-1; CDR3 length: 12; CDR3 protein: ASSLGQGGDEQF
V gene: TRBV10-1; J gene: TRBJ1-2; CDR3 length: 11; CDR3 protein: ASSESGRGSYT
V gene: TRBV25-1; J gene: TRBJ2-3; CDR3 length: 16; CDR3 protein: ASTEGPKHPNREDTQY
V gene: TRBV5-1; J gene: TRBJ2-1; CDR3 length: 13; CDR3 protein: ASSLVVGSYNEQF
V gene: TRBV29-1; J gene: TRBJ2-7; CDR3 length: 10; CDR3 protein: SVEDRVYEQY
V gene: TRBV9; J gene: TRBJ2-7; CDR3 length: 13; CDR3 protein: ASSVAGGTPYEQY
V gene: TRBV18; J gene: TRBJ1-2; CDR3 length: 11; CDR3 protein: ASSPEGNYGYT
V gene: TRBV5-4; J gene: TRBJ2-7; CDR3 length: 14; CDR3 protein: ASSPRTSGSHVEQY
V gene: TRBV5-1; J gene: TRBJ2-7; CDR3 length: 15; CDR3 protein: ASSEAPQGYRTHEQY
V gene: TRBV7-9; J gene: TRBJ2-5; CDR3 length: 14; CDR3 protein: ASSPWDRGNTKTQY
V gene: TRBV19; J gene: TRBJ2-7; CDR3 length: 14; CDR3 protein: ASRDPGRGRDYEQY
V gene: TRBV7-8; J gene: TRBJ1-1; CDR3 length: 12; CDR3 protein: ASSRTGGPTEAF
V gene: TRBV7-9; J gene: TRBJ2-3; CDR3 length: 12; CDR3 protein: ASTQTSIGDTQY
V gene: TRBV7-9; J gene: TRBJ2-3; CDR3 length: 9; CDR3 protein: ASSSADTQY
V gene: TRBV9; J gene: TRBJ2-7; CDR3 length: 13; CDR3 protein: ASSVRGTSPYEQY
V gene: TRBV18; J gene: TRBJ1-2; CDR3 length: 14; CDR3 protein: ASSKRGTEDNYGYT